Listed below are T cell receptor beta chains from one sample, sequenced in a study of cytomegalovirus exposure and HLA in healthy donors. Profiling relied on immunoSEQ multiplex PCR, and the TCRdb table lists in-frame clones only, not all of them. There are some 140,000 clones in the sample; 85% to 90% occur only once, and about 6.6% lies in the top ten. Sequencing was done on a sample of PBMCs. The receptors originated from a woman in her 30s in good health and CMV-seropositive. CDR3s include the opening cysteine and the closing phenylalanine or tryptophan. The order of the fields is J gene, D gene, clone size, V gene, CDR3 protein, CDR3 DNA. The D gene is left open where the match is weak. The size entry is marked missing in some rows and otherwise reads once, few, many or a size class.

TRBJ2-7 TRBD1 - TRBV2 CASSVSGTGKIYEQYF TGTGCCAGCAGTGTATCCGGGACAGGGAAGATCTACGAGCAGTACTTC
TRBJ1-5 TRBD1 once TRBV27 CASSLPGGGSNQPQHF TGTGCCAGCAGTTTACCAGGGGGCGGGAGCAATCAGCCCCAGCATTTT
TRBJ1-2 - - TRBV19 CATSPGSLYGYTF TGTGCCACCTCCCCCGGGTCCCTCTATGGCTACACCTTC
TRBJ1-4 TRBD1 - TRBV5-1 CASSSTGTGQEKLFF TGCGCCAGCAGCTCAACCGGGACAGGGCAGGAAAAACTGTTTTTT
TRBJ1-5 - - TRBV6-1 CASSTRVSTQPQHF TGTGCCAGCAGCACCAGGGTGTCCACGCAGCCCCAGCATTTT
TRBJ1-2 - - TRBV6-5 CASKPGPSVYGYTF TGTGCCAGCAAACCGGGTCCCTCTGTGTATGGCTACACCTTC
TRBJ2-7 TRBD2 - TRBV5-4 CASTIDGLAATRYEQYF TGTGCCAGCACGATCGACGGGCTAGCGGCCACCCGCTACGAGCAGTACTTC
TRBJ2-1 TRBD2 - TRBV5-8 CASSQTSGSGNEQFF TGTGCCAGCAGCCAGACTAGCGGGAGTGGCAATGAGCAGTTCTTC
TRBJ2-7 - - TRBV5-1 CASSLRISGSYEQYF TGCGCCAGCAGCCTGAGAATAAGTGGTTCCTACGAGCAGTACTTC
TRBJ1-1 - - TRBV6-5 CASSQGNTEAFF TGTGCCAGCAGTCAGGGGAACACTGAAGCTTTCTTT
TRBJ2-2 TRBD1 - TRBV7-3 CASSSTGTGELFF TGTGCCAGCAGCTCGACAGGGACAGGGGAGCTGTTTTTT
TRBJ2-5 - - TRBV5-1 CASGVARGRTQYF TGCGCCAGCGGGGTGGCGCGGGGGCGGACCCAGTACTTC
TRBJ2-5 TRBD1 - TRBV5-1 CASSLSSGQGLETQYF TGCGCCAGCAGCTTGTCGTCGGGACAGGGGCTGGAGACCCAGTACTTC
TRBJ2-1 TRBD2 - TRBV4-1 CASSHRTSGGYNEQFF TGCGCCAGCAGCCACCGGACTAGCGGGGGGTACAATGAGCAGTTCTTC
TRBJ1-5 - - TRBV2 CASSELGSGVGEPQHF TGTGCCAGCAGTGAGCTTGGCTCGGGGGTGGGGGAGCCCCAGCATTTT
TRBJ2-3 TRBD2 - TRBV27 CASTGEGDTQYF TGTGCCAGCACTGGGGAGGGAGATACGCAGTATTTT
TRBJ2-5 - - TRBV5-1 CASSPIVSQETQYF TGCGCCAGCAGCCCGATAGTTAGTCAAGAGACCCAGTACTTC
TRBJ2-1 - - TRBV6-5 CASSYRTDYNEQFF TGTGCCAGCAGTTACCGGACTGACTACAATGAGCAGTTCTTC
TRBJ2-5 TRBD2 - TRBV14 CASGNLAGGVETQYF TGTGCCAGCGGAAATTTAGCGGGGGGTGTAGAGACCCAGTACTTC
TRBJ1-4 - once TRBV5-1 CASSSRGGNEKLFF TGCGCCAGCAGCTCCCGGGGAGGGAACGAAAAACTGTTTTTT
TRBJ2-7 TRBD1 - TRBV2 CASRDMLPGQGYEQYF TGTGCCAGCAGAGACATGCTACCGGGACAGGGTTACGAGCAGTACTTC
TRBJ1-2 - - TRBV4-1 CASSQFLGVVSSYGYTF TGCGCCAGCAGCCAATTTTTAGGGGTGGTATCAAGCTATGGCTACACCTTC
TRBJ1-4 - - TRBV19 CASSRGQTGKLFF TGTGCCAGTAGTCGCGGCCAGACTGGAAAACTGTTTTTT
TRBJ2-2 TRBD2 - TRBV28 CASSLGLGGATGELFF TGTGCCAGCAGTTTAGGTCTCGGGGGGGCCACCGGGGAGCTGTTTTTT
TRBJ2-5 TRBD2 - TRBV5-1 CASSLGTSGLETQYF TGCGCCAGCAGCCTAGGGACTAGCGGTTTGGAGACCCAGTACTTC
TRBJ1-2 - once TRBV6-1 CASSPGNWGYGYTF TGTGCCAGCAGTCCGGGAAATTGGGGCTATGGCTACACCTTC
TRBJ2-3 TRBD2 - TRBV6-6 CASSLASGGGTQYF TGTGCCAGCAGCTTAGCTAGCGGGGGAGGGACGCAGTATTTT
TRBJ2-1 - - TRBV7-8 CASSQLGLGEVNEQFF TGTGCCAGCAGCCAGTTGGGGCTAGGCGAGGTCAATGAGCAGTTCTTC
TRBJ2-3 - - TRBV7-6 CASSLTLAADTQYF TGTGCCAGCAGCTTAACCCTAGCTGCTGATACGCAGTATTTT
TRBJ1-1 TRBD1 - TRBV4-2 CASSQTQGVGTEAFF TGTGCCAGCAGCCAAACACAGGGGGTCGGAACTGAAGCTTTCTTT
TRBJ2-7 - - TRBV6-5 CASSYGGDYEQYF TGTGCCAGCAGTTACGGCGGGGACTACGAGCAGTACTTC
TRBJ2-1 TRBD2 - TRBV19 CASSPPILAGVRNEQFF TGTGCCAGTAGTCCCCCTATACTAGCGGGAGTTCGGAATGAGCAGTTCTTC
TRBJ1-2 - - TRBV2 CASSGTEHYGYTF TGTGCCAGCAGTGGGACAGAGCACTATGGCTACACCTTC
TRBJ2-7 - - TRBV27 CASKTTGGSYEQYF TGTGCCAGCAAAACCACAGGTGGGTCCTACGAGCAGTACTTC
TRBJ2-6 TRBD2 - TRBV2 CASRGLDGTGANVLTF TGTGCCAGCAGGGGACTAGATGGAACTGGGGCCAACGTCCTGACTTTC